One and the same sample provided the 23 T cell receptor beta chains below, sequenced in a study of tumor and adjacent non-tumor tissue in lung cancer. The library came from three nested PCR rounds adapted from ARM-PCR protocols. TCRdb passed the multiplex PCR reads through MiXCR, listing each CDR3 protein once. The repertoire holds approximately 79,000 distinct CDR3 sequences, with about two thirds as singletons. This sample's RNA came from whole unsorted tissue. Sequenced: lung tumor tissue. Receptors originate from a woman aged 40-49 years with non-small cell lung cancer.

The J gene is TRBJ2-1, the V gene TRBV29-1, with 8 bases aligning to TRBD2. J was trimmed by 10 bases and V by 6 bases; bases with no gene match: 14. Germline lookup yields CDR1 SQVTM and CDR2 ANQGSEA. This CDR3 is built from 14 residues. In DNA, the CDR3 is TGCAGCGTCCCCCAGGGCGGGAGGTCAAGGGAGCAGTTCTTC. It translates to CSVPQGGRSREQFF.

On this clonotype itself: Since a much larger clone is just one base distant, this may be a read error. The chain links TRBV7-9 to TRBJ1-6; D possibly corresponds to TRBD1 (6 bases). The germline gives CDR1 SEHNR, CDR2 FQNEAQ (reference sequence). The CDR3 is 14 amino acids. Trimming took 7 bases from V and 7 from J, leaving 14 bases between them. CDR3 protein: CASNPGAPNSPLHF. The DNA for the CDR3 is TGTGCCAGCAACCCAGGGGCCCCCAATTCACCCCTCCACTTT.

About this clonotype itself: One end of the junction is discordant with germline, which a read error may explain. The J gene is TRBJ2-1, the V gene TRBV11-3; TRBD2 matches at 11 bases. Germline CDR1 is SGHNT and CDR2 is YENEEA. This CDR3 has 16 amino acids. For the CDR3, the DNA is TGTGGCAGCATCGATCCGGGACTAGCGGCCAACAATGAGCAGCTCTTC. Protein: CGSIDPGLAANNEQLF.

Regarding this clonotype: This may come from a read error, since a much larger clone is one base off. The CDR3 reads CASSPQQKRGVDEQYF. The CDR3 DNA reads as TGTGCCAGCAGCCCCCAGCAGAAGCGAGGGGTCGACGAGCAGTACTTC. V usage is TRBV7-8 and J usage is TRBJ2-7; the D call may be TRBD1 or TRBD2 (5 bases each). Germline V gives CDR1 SGHVS, CDR2 FQNEAQ. V was pared by 5 bases and J by 5 bases, with 22 bases between. The CDR3 totals 16 residues. The whole variable domain, remainder taken from reference TRBV7-8 and TRBJ2-7, is GAGVSQSPRYKVAKRGQDVALRCDPISGHVSLFWYQQALGQGPEFLTYFQNEAQLDKSGLPSDRFFAERPEGSVSTLKIQRTQQEDSAVYLCASSPQQKRGVDEQYFGPGTRLTVT.

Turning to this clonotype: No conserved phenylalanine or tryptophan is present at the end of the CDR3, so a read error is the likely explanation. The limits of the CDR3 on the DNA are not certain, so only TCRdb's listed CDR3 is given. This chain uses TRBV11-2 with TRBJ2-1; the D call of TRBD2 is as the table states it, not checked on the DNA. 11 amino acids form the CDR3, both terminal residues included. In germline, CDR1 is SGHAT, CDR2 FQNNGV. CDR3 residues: CASSQGRWQFL.

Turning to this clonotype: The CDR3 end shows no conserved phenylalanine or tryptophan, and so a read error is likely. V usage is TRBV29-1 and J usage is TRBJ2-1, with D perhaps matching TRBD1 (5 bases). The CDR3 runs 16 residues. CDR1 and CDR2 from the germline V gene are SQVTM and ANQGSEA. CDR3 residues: CNVEDPDRNSYNEQFL. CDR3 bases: TGCAACGTTGAAGACCCCGACAGAAACTCCTACAATGAGCAGTTCTTA.

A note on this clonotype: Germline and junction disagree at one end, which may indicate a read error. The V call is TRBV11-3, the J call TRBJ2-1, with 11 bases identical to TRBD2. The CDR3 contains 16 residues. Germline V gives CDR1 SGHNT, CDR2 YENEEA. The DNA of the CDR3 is TGTGCCACCAGCGATCCGGGACTAGCGGCCTACGATGAGCAGTTCTTC. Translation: CATSDPGLAAYDEQFF. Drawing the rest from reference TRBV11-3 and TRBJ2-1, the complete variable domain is EAGVVQSPRYKIIEKKQPVAFWCNPISGHNTLYWYLQNLGQGPELLIRYENEEAVDDSQLPKDRFSAERLKGVDSTLKIQPAELGDSAVYLCATSDPGLAAYDEQFFGPGTRLTVL.

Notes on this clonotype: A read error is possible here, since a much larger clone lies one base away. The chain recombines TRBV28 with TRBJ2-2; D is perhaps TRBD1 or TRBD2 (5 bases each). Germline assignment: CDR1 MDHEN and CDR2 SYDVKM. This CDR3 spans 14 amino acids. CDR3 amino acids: CVSSPGTATGELFF. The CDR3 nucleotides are TGTGTCAGCAGTCCCGGGACGGCTACCGGGGAGCTGTTTTTT.

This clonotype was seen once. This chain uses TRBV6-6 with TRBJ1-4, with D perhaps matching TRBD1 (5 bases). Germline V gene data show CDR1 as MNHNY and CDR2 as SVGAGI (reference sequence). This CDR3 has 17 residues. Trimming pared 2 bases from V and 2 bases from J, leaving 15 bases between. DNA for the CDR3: TGTGCCAGCAGTTACATGGGGCAGGGCGGGACTAATGAAAAACTGTTTTTT. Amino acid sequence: CASSYMGQGGTNEKLFF.

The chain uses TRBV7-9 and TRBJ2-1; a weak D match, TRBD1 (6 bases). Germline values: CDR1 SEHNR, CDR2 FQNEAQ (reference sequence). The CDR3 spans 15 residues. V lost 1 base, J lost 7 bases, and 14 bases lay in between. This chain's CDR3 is CASSLGGRGWNEQFF. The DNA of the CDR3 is TGTGCCAGCAGCTTAGGGGGCAGGGGCTGGAATGAGCAGTTCTTC.

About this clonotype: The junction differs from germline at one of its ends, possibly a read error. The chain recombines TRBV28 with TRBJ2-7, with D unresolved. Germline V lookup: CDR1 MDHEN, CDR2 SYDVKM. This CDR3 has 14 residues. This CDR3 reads CASRSGVSPWQYFF. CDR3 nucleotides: TGTGCCAGCAGATCCGGAGTATCTCCTTGGCAGTACTTCTTC.

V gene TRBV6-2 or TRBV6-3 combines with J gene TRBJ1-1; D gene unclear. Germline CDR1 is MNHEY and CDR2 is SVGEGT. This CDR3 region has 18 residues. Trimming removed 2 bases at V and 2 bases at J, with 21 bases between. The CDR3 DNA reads TGTGCCAGCAGTTACCACAGAGCGGCCGGGCAGGAAAACACTGAAGCTTTCTTT. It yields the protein CASSYHRAAGQENTEAFF.

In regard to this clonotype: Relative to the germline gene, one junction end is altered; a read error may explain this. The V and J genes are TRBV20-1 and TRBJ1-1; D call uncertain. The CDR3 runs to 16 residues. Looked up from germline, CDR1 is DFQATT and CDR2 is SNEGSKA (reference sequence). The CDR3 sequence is CSARDRFFLENTEAFF. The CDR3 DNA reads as TGCAGTGCTAGAGATCGGTTTTTTTTGGAAAACACAGAAGCTTTCTTT.

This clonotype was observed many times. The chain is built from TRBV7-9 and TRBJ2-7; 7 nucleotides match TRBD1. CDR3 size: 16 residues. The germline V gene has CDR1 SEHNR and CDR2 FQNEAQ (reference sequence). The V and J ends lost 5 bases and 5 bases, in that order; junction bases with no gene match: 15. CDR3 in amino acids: CASSVWSGTDTNEQYF. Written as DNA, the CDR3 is TGTGCCAGCAGCGTCTGGTCCGGGACAGACACTAACGAGCAGTACTTC.

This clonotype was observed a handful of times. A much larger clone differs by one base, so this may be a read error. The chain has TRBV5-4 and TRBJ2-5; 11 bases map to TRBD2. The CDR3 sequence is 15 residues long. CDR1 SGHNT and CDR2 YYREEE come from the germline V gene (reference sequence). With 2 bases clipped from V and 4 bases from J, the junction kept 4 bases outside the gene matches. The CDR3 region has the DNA TGTGCCAGCAGCTTTAGCGGGAGGGCCGGAGAGACCCAGTACTTC. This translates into CASSFSGRAGETQYF.

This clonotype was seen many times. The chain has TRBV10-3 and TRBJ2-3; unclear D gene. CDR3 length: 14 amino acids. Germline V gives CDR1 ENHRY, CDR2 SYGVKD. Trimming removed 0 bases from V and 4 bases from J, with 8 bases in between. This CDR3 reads CAISESKGADTQYF. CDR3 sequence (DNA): TGTGCCATCAGTGAGTCTAAGGGTGCAGATACGCAGTATTTT.

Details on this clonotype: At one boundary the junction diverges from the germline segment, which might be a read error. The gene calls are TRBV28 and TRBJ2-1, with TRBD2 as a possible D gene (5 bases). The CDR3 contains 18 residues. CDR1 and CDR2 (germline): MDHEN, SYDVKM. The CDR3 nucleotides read TGTGCCAACAGTTTACCCCCCCTAGGCCTAGCCGCCTACAATGAGCAGTTCTTC. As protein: CANSLPPLGLAAYNEQFF.

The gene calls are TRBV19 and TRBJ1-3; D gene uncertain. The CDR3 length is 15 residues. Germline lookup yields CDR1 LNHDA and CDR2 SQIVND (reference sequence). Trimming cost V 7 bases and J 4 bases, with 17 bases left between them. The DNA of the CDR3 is TGTGCCAGTATAAAGAACCCGGGCTGGGGAAACACCATATATTTT. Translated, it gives CASIKNPGWGNTIYF. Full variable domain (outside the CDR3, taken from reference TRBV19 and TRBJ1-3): DGGITQSPKYLFRKEGQNVTLSCEQNLNHDAMYWYRQDPGQGLRLIYYSQIVNDFQKGDIAEGYSVSREKKESFPLTVTSAQKNPTAFYLCASIKNPGWGNTIYFGEGSWLTVV.

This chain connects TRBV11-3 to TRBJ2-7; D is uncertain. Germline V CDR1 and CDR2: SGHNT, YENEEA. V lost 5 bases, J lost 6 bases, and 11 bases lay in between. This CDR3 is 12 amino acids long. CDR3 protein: CASSPTCCEQYF. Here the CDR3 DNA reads TGTGCCAGCAGCCCGACATGCTGCGAGCAGTACTTC.

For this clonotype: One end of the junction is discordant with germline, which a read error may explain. The CDR3 DNA reads TGTGCCGGCAGCACGGGAGAGACCCAGTACTTC. It is translated as CAGSTGETQYF. This chain links TRBV13 with TRBJ2-5; no definite D call. CDR1 PRHDT and CDR2 FYEKMQ come from the germline V gene (reference sequence). The CDR3 extends over 11 amino acids.

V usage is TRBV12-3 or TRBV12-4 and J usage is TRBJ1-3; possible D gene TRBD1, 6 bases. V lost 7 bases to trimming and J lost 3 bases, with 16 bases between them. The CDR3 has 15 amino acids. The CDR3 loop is CASKPSDSFGNTIYF. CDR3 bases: TGTGCCAGCAAACCTTCGGACAGCTTTGGAAACACCATATATTTT.

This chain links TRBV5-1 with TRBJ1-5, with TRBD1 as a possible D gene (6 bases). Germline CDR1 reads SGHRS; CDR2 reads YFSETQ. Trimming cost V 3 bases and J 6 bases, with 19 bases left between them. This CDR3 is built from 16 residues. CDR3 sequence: CASSSDGTPGIQPQHF. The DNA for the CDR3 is TGCGCCAGCAGCTCGGACGGGACACCAGGGATTCAGCCCCAGCATTTT.

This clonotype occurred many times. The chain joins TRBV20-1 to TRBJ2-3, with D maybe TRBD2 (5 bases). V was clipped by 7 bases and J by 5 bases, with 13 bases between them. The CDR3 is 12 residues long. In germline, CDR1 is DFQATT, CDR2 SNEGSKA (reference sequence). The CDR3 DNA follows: TGCAGTGGGACCGAGGGAATAGATACGCAGTATTTT. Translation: CSGTEGIDTQYF.